This T cell receptor beta chain was identified during a study of tumor and adjacent non-tumor tissue in lung cancer. Germline CDR1 and CDR2: MNHNS and SASEGT. The CDR3 has 10 amino acids. V lost 7 bases and J lost 12, with 12 bases in between. TCRbeta libraries were built with three rounds of nested PCR, modified from ARM-PCR. TCRdb independently ran MiXCR on the multiplex PCR reads; one entry per CDR3 protein. Among fewer than 100,000 distinct CDR3 sequences listed, 76% were seen once. The template was RNA from unsorted bulk tissue. Distant lung tissue was collected more than 3 cm away from the tumor edge.

The chain uses TRBV6-1 and TRBJ2-5; D is perhaps TRBD1 (6 bases). The TCR was taken from a woman aged 45-60 years with non-small cell lung cancer. Material: distant non-tumor lung tissue. The CDR3 here is CASTRDTEYF. The CDR3 region has the DNA TGTGCCAGCACCCGGGACACGGAGTACTTC.